This T cell receptor beta chain was identified during a study of blood T cells in healthy people across ages. A second PCR, run for roughly 7 to 12 cycles, used a sample-barcoded 5' primer plus a J-beta primer mix. From the 5' RACE reads, TCRdb called clonotypes with MiXCR, one entry per CDR3 protein. Here the sample spans around 1,700,000 distinct CDR3 sequences, roughly 30% being singletons. V lost 3 bases to trimming and J lost 6 bases, with 7 bases between them. Germline-derived CDR1 and CDR2 are KGHDR and SFDVKD. CDR3 length: 12 amino acids. The sequenced sample consisted of blood. This rearrangement joins TRBV24-1 to TRBJ1-2, with TRBD1 as a possible D gene (6 bases). The sequence was collected from a woman aged 25 to 45 in good health. CDR3 in DNA: TGTGCCACCAGTGATCAGGGGAATGGCTACACCTTC. Its translation is CATSDQGNGYTF.